The clone carrying this T cell receptor (beta chain) has a handful of counts. This sample is drawn from a study of molecular identifiers for immune sequencing clone quantification. The CDR3 has 13 amino acids. Trimming shortened V by 5 bases and J by 4 bases, and 10 bases separated the two germline ends. Per the germline V gene, CDR1 is SEHNR and CDR2 is FQNEAQ (reference sequence). Making the bulk TCR libraries relied on previously described methods and listed TCR primers. From the PCR reads, TCRdb called clonotypes with MiXCR, one entry per CDR3 protein. Among 460,000 or so distinct CDR3 sequences listed, 20% to 25% were seen once.

This receptor was identified in a human donor in good health. Some libraries in this study had Jurkat cell RNA spiked in. Sample: naive CD8+ T cells from blood, with Jurkat cell RNA spiked in. The subset here: FACS-sorted CD8+CD4-CCR7+CD45RA+ naive T cells. The J gene is TRBJ2-3, the V gene TRBV7-9, with D tentatively TRBD1 (6 bases). The CDR3 sequence: CASSGQWADTQYF. DNA of the CDR3: TGTGCCAGCAGCGGACAGTGGGCAGATACGCAGTATTTT.